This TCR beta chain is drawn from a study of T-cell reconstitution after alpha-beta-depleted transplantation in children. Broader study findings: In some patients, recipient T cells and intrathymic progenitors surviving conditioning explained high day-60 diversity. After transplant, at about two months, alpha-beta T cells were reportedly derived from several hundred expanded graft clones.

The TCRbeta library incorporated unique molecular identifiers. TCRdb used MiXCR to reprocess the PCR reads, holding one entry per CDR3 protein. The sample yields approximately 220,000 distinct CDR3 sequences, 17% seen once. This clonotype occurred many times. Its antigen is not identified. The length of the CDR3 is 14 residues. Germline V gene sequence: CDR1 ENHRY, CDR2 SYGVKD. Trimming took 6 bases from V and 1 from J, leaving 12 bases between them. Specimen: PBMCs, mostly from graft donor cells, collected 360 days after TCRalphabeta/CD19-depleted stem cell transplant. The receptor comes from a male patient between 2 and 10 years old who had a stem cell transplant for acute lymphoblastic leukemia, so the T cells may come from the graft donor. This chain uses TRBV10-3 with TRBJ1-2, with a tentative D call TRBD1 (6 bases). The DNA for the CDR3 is TGTGCCATCAGGCCGGGGACACTTAACTATGGCTACACCTTC. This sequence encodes CAIRPGTLNYGYTF.